This T cell receptor beta chain was profiled in a study of technical replicates of blood from several donors. Data came from immunoSEQ multiplex PCR; TCRdb stores just in-frame clones and leaves some out. The profile shows over 8,000 clones, about nine tenths of them singletons. Germline CDR1 is SGHTA and CDR2 is FQGNSA. This CDR3 is built from 14 residues. The germline V and J ends were trimmed by 8 bases and 7 bases, with 18 bases remaining between them. The receptor comes from a human donor in good health. The gene calls are TRBV7-2 and TRBJ2-1; D is undetermined. The sample taken for sequencing was PBMCs. The DNA of the CDR3 is TGTGCCAGCCGCCCGCCGATAATGGAGAATGAGCAGTTCTTC. This translates into CASRPPIMENEQFF.